The sample holds a few counts of the clone carrying this T cell receptor beta chain. As yet, its antigen is unknown. A universal primer site arose from template switching, and cDNA bore unique molecular identifiers. TCRdb redid the calling of the 5' RACE reads with MiXCR, one entry per CDR3 protein. In the table there are over 200,000 distinct CDR3 sequences, around 6.5% of which are singletons. CDR3 length: 16 amino acids. V lost 5 bases and J lost 4; bases outside the gene matches: 4. CDR1 and CDR2 (germline): SGHTA, FQGNSA. The data were obtained in a study of identical twins. Study observations and caveats: The study based its conclusions on cross-sectional statistical analysis and did not follow the same donors. Models predicted less out-of-frame TCR alpha sharing in monozygotic twins than was found.

These same data were also listed under a study on T cells expressing NK-cell markers. From that report: Seven sequenced donors out of eight were HCMV-seropositive, one seronegative.

The V call is TRBV7-2, the J call TRBJ2-3, with TRBD2 identical over 15 bases. The receptor was isolated from a woman under 30 in good health. Sequences were obtained from CD8+ T cells sorted from blood. The CDR3 protein is CASSPGLAGGSDTQYF. In nucleotides, the CDR3 is TGTGCCAGCAGCCCAGGACTAGCGGGAGGGTCAGATACGCAGTATTTT.